These 12 T cell receptor beta chains share one sample of origin, sequenced in a study of CD8+ T cells in alopecia areata. Sequencing used cDNA as its template, made by extracting RNA and reverse transcribing it. This table comes from immunoSEQ multiplex PCR, and its TCRdb copy is limited to in-frame clones, with some not included. The table has 150,000 or so clones, about 90% seen once. Sample: CD8+ T cells sorted from blood, taken at week 0. These receptors were collected from a human donor with alopecia areata.

The J gene is TRBJ2-7, the V gene TRBV29-1; the D gene is possibly TRBD2 (5 bases). CDR1 and CDR2 (germline): SQVTM, ANQGSEA. The CDR3 spans 14 residues. Trimming removed 1 base from V and 2 bases from J, with 12 bases in between. CDR3 region: CSVEAGIGTYEQYF. The CDR3 region has the DNA TGCAGCGTTGAAGCCGGGATCGGTACCTACGAGCAGTACTTC.

The J gene is TRBJ2-1, the V gene TRBV30; 7 positions agree with TRBD1. The CDR3 sequence is 14 residues long. The V gene's germline CDR1 is GTSNPN and CDR2 SVGIG (reference sequence). J gave up 5 bases and V 5 bases, and 9 bases lay outside the gene matches. CDR3 residues: CAWEGGDWDNEQFF. In DNA form, the CDR3 reads TGTGCCTGGGAAGGGGGCGACTGGGACAATGAGCAGTTCTTC.

The CDR3 loop reads CASSLISGGPPDTQYF. CDR3 coding DNA: TGTGCCAGCAGCTTAATTTCCGGGGGACCACCAGATACGCAGTATTTT. This rearrangement joins TRBV7-3 to TRBJ2-3, with a possible D match to TRBD2 (6 bases). This CDR3 is built from 16 residues. CDR1 is SGHTA, CDR2 FQGTGA, per germline. With 1 base removed from V and 4 bases from J, the gap between germline ends came to 15 bases. The full variable domain, in which reference TRBV7-3 and TRBJ2-3 provide the parts outside the CDR3, is GAGVSQTPSNKVTEKGKYVELRCDPISGHTALYWYRQSLGQGPEFLIYFQGTGAADDSGLPNDRFFAVRPEGSVSTLKIQRTERGDSAVYLCASSLISGGPPDTQYFGPGTRLTVL.

V is TRBV30 and J is TRBJ1-2; TRBD1 matches 7 bases. CDR1 and CDR2 from the germline V gene are GTSNPN and SVGIG (reference sequence). CDR3 length: 14 residues. The junction had 11 bases not matched to a gene; V was cut back by 4 bases and J by 6 bases. The CDR3 region is CAWIPYTDRHGYTF. The CDR3 bases are TGTGCCTGGATCCCATACACGGACAGGCATGGCTACACCTTC.

This clone occurred a few times. The chain is built from TRBV7-9 and TRBJ2-1; TRBD1 is a possible D gene (6 bases). The germline gives CDR1 SEHNR, CDR2 FQNEAQ (reference sequence). V dropped 11 bases and J dropped 1 base, with 15 bases sitting between them. The CDR3 spans 14 residues. DNA for the CDR3: TGTGCCGGGGGCCGAACGGGATCCTACAATGAGCAGTTCTTC. Translated, it gives CAGGRTGSYNEQFF. The full variable domain, rest sourced from reference TRBV7-9 and TRBJ2-1, is DTGVSQNPRHKITKRGQNVTFRCDPISEHNRLYWYRQTLGQGPEFLTYFQNEAQLEKSRLLSDRFSAERPKGSFSTLEIQRTEQGDSAMYLCAGGRTGSYNEQFFGPGTRLTVL.

V and J are TRBV2 and TRBJ2-4, with no clear D. Germline V lookup: CDR1 SNHLY, CDR2 FYNNEI. CDR3 length equals 11 residues. This CDR3 reads CAFLAKNIQYF. CDR3 in DNA: TGTGCTTTTCTAGCCAAAAACATTCAGTACTTC.

This CDR3 is CASSEYTSKGQETQYF. As DNA, the CDR3 is TGTGCCAGCAGTGAATACACCTCTAAGGGTCAAGAGACCCAGTACTTC. The chain combines TRBV6-1 with TRBJ2-5; D unclear. Trimming stripped 2 bases from V and 2 bases from J, with 15 bases between. This CDR3 contains 16 residues. Germline values: CDR1 MNHNS, CDR2 SASEGT.

V is TRBV6-6 and J is TRBJ2-7; a possible D gene is TRBD1 (6 bases). CDR3 length: 15 residues. The germline V gene has CDR1 MNHNY and CDR2 SVGAGI (reference sequence). The V end lost 3 bases, the J end lost 1 base, and 13 bases lay between the germline ends. CDR3: CASSYGQMRSYEQYF. The CDR3 nucleotides read TGTGCCAGCAGTTATGGACAGATGAGGTCCTACGAGCAGTACTTC.

The rearrangement uses TRBV4-1 and TRBJ2-7, with D hard to call. This CDR3 is 14 amino acids long. Germline values: CDR1 MGHRA, CDR2 YSYEKL. The ends were cut back, 4 bases at V and 1 base at J, with 11 bases in the middle. In nucleotides, the CDR3 is TGCGCCAGCAGCCTCAAGGTACAGTCCTACGAGCAGTACTTC. It encodes CASSLKVQSYEQYF.

This clone was recorded only once. This sequence joins TRBV7-9 and TRBJ1-1; D is ambiguous. CDR3 length equals 16 residues. The germline V gene has CDR1 SEHNR and CDR2 FQNEAQ (reference sequence). Trimming took 5 bases from V and 0 from J, leaving 16 bases between them. DNA of the CDR3: TGTGCCAGCAGCCCGAGACCCGAGGAGATGAACACTGAAGCTTTCTTT. Residues: CASSPRPEEMNTEAFF. Together with reference TRBV7-9 and TRBJ1-1, the CDR3 gives the full variable domain: DTGVSQNPRHKITKRGQNVTFRCDPISEHNRLYWYRQTLGQGPEFLTYFQNEAQLEKSRLLSDRFSAERPKGSFSTLEIQRTEQGDSAMYLCASSPRPEEMNTEAFFGQGTRLTVV.

V gene TRBV25-1 combines with J gene TRBJ2-1, with 9 nucleotides matching TRBD1. The CDR3 loop spans 15 amino acids. V lost 3 bases, J lost 6 bases, and 6 bases stayed unmatched. The germline V gene encodes CDR1 MGHDK and CDR2 SYGVNS. The CDR3 is CASSEGQGEINEQFF. The CDR3 nucleotides are TGTGCCAGCAGTGAGGGACAGGGCGAAATCAATGAGCAGTTCTTC.

The rearrangement uses TRBV7-9 and TRBJ2-2, with D hard to call. V lost 2 bases to trimming and J lost 5 bases, with 0 bases between them. Germline assignment: CDR1 SEHNR and CDR2 FQNEAQ (reference sequence). The CDR3 totals 11 residues. The CDR3 loop is CASSLTGELFF. CDR3 DNA: TGTGCCAGCAGCTTAACCGGGGAGCTGTTTTTT. Looking up the rest from reference TRBV7-9 and TRBJ2-2 gives the full variable domain: DTGVSQNPRHKITKRGQNVTFRCDPISEHNRLYWYRQTLGQGPEFLTYFQNEAQLEKSRLLSDRFSAERPKGSFSTLEIQRTEQGDSAMYLCASSLTGELFFGEGSRLTVL.